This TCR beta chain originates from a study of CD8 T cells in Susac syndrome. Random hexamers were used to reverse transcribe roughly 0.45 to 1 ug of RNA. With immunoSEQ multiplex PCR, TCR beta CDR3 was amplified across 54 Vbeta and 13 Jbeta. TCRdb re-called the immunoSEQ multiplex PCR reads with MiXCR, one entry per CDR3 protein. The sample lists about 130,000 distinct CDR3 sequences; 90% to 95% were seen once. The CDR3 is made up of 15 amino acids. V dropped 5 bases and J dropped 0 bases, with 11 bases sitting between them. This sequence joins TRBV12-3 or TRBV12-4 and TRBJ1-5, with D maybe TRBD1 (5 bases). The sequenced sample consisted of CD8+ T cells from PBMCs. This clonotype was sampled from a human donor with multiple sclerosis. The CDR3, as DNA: TGTGCCAGCAGTGCAGGGTTCCCTAGCAATCAGCCCCAGCATTTT. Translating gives CASSAGFPSNQPQHF.